This T cell receptor (beta chain) emerged from a study of cytomegalovirus exposure and HLA in healthy donors (dated by TCRdb to about 2017). With respect to the entire study: An earlier analysis of several hundred of the donors reported about 280 Gb of sequence data and about 120 million unique TCR beta sequences obtained from approximately 180 million T cells. High-throughput TCR immunosequencing, statistical association of individual TCRs with disease status, and machine learning were combined to predict cytomegalovirus infection status. The study aimed to test whether signatures of past pathogen exposure could be identified by cataloging public T cell receptors. To study patterns of TCR occurrence, a later analysis re-analyzed previously published TCR beta repertoires from several hundred donors and added high-resolution HLA genotyping. The study profiled the T cell repertoires of under 700 subjects by immunosequencing and related them to cytomegalovirus serostatus. On average, approximately 250,000 unique TCR beta nucleotide sequences were sequenced per donor among about 400 genotyped donors of the cohort, with around 19% of those sequences being non-productive. Besides the first cohort of roughly 640 subjects, a separate validation cohort made up of 90 to 150 different subjects was used. In the later analysis, no new phenotypic data were used to find candidate immune exposures; instead, reliance was placed on TCR beta sequences and their occurrence across donors. Genome-wide SNP genotypes for about three fifths of the roughly 700 donors were used in a later genetic analysis, which treated that subset as a discovery cohort. HLA typing included class I and class II loci at four-digit resolution. Donor age, sex, ethnicity and CMV serostatus were compiled alongside the repertoire data. Because of strong linkage in the cohort, four or five DR-DQ haplotypes were treated as single units for association and clustering. An earlier analysis of around 640 of the donors used high-throughput TCR beta sequencing to judge whether each TCR beta V gene segment behaved as functional or pseudogenic. The number of typed donors differed by locus: about 629-630 for A, B, C, DRB1 and DQB1; approximately 520 for DQA1; fewer than 610 for DPA1; and about 450 for DPB1. All discovery cohort repertoires had been generated on a single sequencing platform. Of the approximately 400 genotyped donors, approximately 81% were placed in the genetic ancestry cluster associated with self-reported Caucasian donors. An early release covering 550 to 700 HLA-typed donors comprised around 300 gigabases of sequencing data and tens of millions of unique TCR sequences.

Broad study findings and their caveats: An earlier analysis of approximately 530 of the donors showed that most TCR beta V segments appeared in productive rearrangements either about 87% or about 30% of the time, which broadly matched IMGT annotations. The only immune exposure information available for the cohort was CMV serostatus. A total of roughly 160 TCR beta chains were listed by the study as associated with cytomegalovirus. A few of the identified cytomegalovirus-associated TCR beta chains were confirmed in vitro to be specific for cytomegalovirus antigens. When HLA alleles, especially DR and DQ, strongly co-occurred, attributing TCR associations to individual alleles was difficult. Because counts were too low, around 18 rarely observed V segments, including chromosome 9 orphons, were left out of the earlier analysis of a few hundred of the donors. The presence/absence analyses assumed that sequencing depth was roughly uniform across donors, and that assumption may not be true. A cluster of highly shared sequence variants was judged likely to be a technical artifact of the sequencing pipeline. Linkage disequilibrium might explain the correlated functional status among segregating V segments, but an unknown experimental factor could not be excluded. The cohort was sequenced for TCR beta chains only, and without alpha or paired-chain data the features that could be detected were limited. The authors suggested that the approach could potentially be generalized to other disease states and immunological phenotypes. Some IMGT-functional V segments, including TRBV6-2 and TRBV6-3, could not be told apart with the 87-base-pair reads, so those segments were excluded. In a later analysis, HLA-associated TCR beta chains showed more clonal expansion and lower generation probabilities than non-associated chains that were equally common. Because HLA typing was missing for some donors at each locus, association tests included only the typed subset. A later analysis found that TCR association rates varied across HLA loci, with DRB1 alleles showing the most associated TCRs and HLA-C alleles the fewest. A further reported finding was that TCR beta sequences accurately predicted the HLA-A and HLA-B alleles for most subjects in the first cohort. According to a later analysis, most CMV-associated TCR beta chains appeared to be HLA-restricted, and the HLA associations seemed to be driven largely by CMV exposure. In a later genetic analysis, a missense DCLRE1C variant was associated with V-gene and J-gene trimming of TCR beta chains, and the association was replicated in an independent cohort. In a later analysis, 16,951 TCR beta sequences were associated with specific HLA alleles at a false discovery rate of 0.05. Cytomegalovirus status was reported to be diagnosed by the classifier with high specificity and sensitivity in both the original and validation cohorts. Compared with the roughly 670-donor mean, donors in an Asian-associated ancestry cluster had fewer N-insertions in productive TCRs, according to a later genetic analysis. Several of the top co-occurrence clusters appeared to be linked to parvovirus B19, influenza, CMV and Epstein-Barr virus, according to a later analysis. While some public TCRs were present in many individuals, most TCR sequences turned up only very rarely across donors.

Library preparation was by the immunoSEQ multiplex PCR assay. For the multiplex PCR, a mixture combining 60 forward primers for TCR Vbeta segments and 13 reverse primers for TCR Jbeta segments was used. Amplification of the CDR3 region of rearranged TCR beta genes was performed with a multiplex PCR assay on genomic DNA. The Illumina HiSeq System was used to sequence the amplified TCR beta libraries as 87-base-pair reads. Under the source paper's analysis protocol: Across the 700 or so repertoires, a later analysis counted 80 million or so unique TCR beta chains, around 10 million of which were shared by at least two donors. A nearest-neighbor algorithm error-corrected the raw reads and collapsed the reads into unique sequences, merging closely related sequences to remove PCR and sequencing errors. V, D and J gene segments were assigned by aligning CDR3 sequences to IMGT reference sequences. Each retained sequence needed at least a six-nucleotide match to both a V gene segment and a J gene segment. Rearrangements were called productive when the CDR3 lacked stop codons and stayed in frame with V and J; all others were non-productive. Following IMGT convention, CDR3 was defined as the stretch from the second conserved V-encoded cysteine to the conserved J-encoded phenylalanine. Sequences without an unambiguous match to a single V gene segment were excluded from the earlier analysis of 450 to 650 of the donors. An earlier analysis of 550 to 650 of the donors classified V segments as functional when productive rearrangements were above 56.7% and as segregating when the standard deviation between donors was above 5%. A statistical classification framework was built to diagnose cytomegalovirus status from the catalog of TCR beta chain sequences. A later analysis assigned V and J genes by comparing TCR nucleotide sequences with IMGT/GENE-DB human TR gene sequences. Using the TCRdist pipeline, a later analysis assigned CDR3 sequences along with most-parsimonious VDJ recombination scenarios. In a later analysis, each TCR beta chain was defined by its CDR3 amino acid sequence together with its V-gene family, and reads lacking a unique V-gene family were excluded. A later analysis removed over 500 highly shared, low-generation-probability nucleotide sequences to deal with suspected cross-contamination and a sequencing artifact. In a later analysis, a clonal expansion index was calculated for each public chain from normalized within-repertoire ranks of inferred template counts. In a later analysis, generation probabilities were computed using a VDJ recombination model fitted to out-of-frame rearrangements, and the results were checked against IGoR. Hypergeometric tests were used in a later analysis to score TCR-TCR, TCR-HLA and TCR-CMV co-occurrence, with a repertoire-size bias correction applied to the TCR pairs. A later analysis estimated false discovery rates by permuting HLA or CMV assignments 20 times. In a later analysis, co-occurring TCRs were grouped using DBSCAN, with TCRdist sequence similarity added in when clustering inside HLA-allele-positive subsets. Repertoires with fewer than 30,000 or more than 120,000 public chains were left out of co-occurrence clustering, as were a few repertoires with anomalous nucleotide sharing. TCRdb carries this immuneACCESS record with in-frame sequences only. Its versions omit some clonotypes, under half of them owing to an unresolved V gene in the studies checked, with the rest unexplained. V and J calls and clone size follow that table, whereas D and trimming were derived from the DNA. For this sample the table gives some 42,000 clones, of which approximately 52% were detected only once. Of the sample, roughly an eighth is held by the ten largest clones.

CDR1 and CDR2 were assigned from the germline V gene (reference sequence) as GTSNPN and SVGIG. From cysteine to phenylalanine, the CDR3 is 10 amino acids long. Of the read, only the CDR3 DNA is kept; its 30 bases are in frame from base 1. This clone was detected once. What this receptor recognizes is not known. No much larger clone is present one base from it, and per-base qualities are unavailable. In total, fewer than 750 healthy bone marrow donors made up the cohort. Cohort members were all nominally healthy when sampled, although unrecorded immune exposures were likely present. Of the 600 or so cohort members, approximately 290 had a positive CMV serostatus and about 400 had a negative one, while no CMV serostatus was recorded for the donor. A peripheral blood sample was provided by each donor, and peripheral blood mononuclear cells were used for TCR beta sequencing. The Qiagen DNeasy Blood Extraction Kit was used to extract genomic DNA from the blood cell samples.

Material for sequencing was PBMCs. This TCR was sampled from a human donor in good health. Recombination linked TRBV30 to TRBJ1-3; the D gene remains uncertain. The CDR3 region reads CGSSRNTIYF. The DNA sequence is given as TGTGGGTCGTCGCGGAACACCATATATTTT.